Listed below are T cell receptor beta chains from one sample, sequenced in a study of regulatory T cells in long-lasting Graves disease. TCRdb reprocessed the multiplex PCR reads with MiXCR, giving one entry per CDR3 protein. The sample consists of approximately 230,000 distinct CDR3 sequences, approximately 20% of them appearing once. This sample comprised peripheral blood mononuclear cells (PBMCs), obtained at new diagnosis, from a patient treated with antithyroid drugs. The source is a female donor with Graves disease. Each CDR3 is given with its conserved first and last residue. D genes are given only for firm matches. The listing skips clone size in some rows; elsewhere it reads once, few, many or a size class.

j_call d_call clone_size v_call cdr3_nt cdr3_aa
TRBJ1-6 NA NA TRBV19 TGTGCCAGTAGTATAAAACTCGGGACCGTGAATTCACCCCTCCACTTT CASSIKLGTVNSPLHF
TRBJ1-2 NA many TRBV12-3/TRBV12-4 TGTGCCAGCAGTTTAGAGCGCAGATCGTACTATGGCTACACCTTC CASSLERRSYYGYTF
TRBJ1-2 NA many TRBV28 TGTGCCAGCAGTTCCGGGGGGCAGGACTATGGCTACACCTTC CASSSGGQDYGYTF
TRBJ2-3 TRBD1 many TRBV19 TGTGCCAGTAGTATCCGGACAGGGGCAGATACGCAGTATTTT CASSIRTGADTQYF
TRBJ2-7 TRBD1 many TRBV7-8 TGTGCCAGCAGCTTAGAACGGACAGGGGGCTCCTACGAGCAGTACTTC CASSLERTGGSYEQYF
TRBJ1-1 NA NA TRBV2 TGTGCCAGCAGTAAATTCAGGGGTAACACTGAAGCTTTCTTT CASSKFRGNTEAFF
TRBJ2-5 TRBD2 NA TRBV28 TGTGCCAGCACCTCCGGGGGGTCGTTGGAGACCCAGTACTTC CASTSGGSLETQYF
TRBJ2-4 NA few TRBV4-1 TGCGCCAGCAGCCCGCAGGGACAAGCCAAAAACATTCAGTACTTC CASSPQGQAKNIQYF
TRBJ1-1 NA NA TRBV7-6 TGTGCCAGCAGCTTAGCAATCGGAGGCTACACTGAAGCTTTCTTT CASSLAIGGYTEAFF
TRBJ2-5 NA few TRBV6-1 TGTGCCAGCAGTGGAGAGGGTCGAGAGACCCAGTACTTC CASSGEGRETQYF
TRBJ2-3 TRBD2 many TRBV18 TGTGCCAGCTCACCACCTCCTAGCGGGAGATCTACAGATACGCAGTATTTT CASSPPPSGRSTDTQYF
TRBJ2-1 TRBD1 many TRBV6-5 TGTGCCAGCAGTTACTCCCCCCTGGACAGGGGTCTCTACAATGAGCAGTTCTTC CASSYSPLDRGLYNEQFF
TRBJ1-1 NA many TRBV19 TGTGCCAGTACCAAAAGGGGAAGGGCCGACACTGAAGCTTTCTTT CASTKRGRADTEAFF
TRBJ1-1 TRBD1 many TRBV20-1 TGCAGTGCTGCAGGGGGTTACACTGAAGCTTTCTTT CSAAGGYTEAFF
TRBJ1-1 NA many TRBV28 TGTGCCAGCAGGTTTGACCCGACGGACACTGAAGCTTTCTTT CASRFDPTDTEAFF
TRBJ2-2 TRBD1 many TRBV19 TGTGCCAGTAGACAACCGGGACAGGGGAGGACCGGGGAGCTGTTTTTT CASRQPGQGRTGELFF
TRBJ2-3 TRBD1 NA TRBV19 TGTGCCAGTTTCTCGAGGACAGGGGGGACAGATACGCAGTATTTT CASFSRTGGTDTQYF
TRBJ1-2 TRBD1 many TRBV13 TGTGCCAGCAGCAAGGACAGGGGGAACTATGGCTACACCTTC CASSKDRGNYGYTF
TRBJ2-7 NA NA TRBV7-9 TGTGCCAGCAGCCTCCCGGGGGGCAGTGGCGAGCAGTACTTC CASSLPGGSGEQYF
TRBJ1-5 NA NA TRBV6-1 TGTGCCAGCTGCCCCGAGGGGGGCAATCAGCCCCAGCATTTT CASCPEGGNQPQHF
TRBJ2-5 NA many TRBV19 TGTGCCAGTAGGAAGGGTTCCGAGACCCAGTACTTC CASRKGSETQYF
TRBJ1-1 NA many TRBV5-5 TGTGCCAGCAGCTTACTGCTGGACACTGAAGCTTTCTTT CASSLLLDTEAFF
TRBJ1-6 NA many TRBV4-2 TGTGCCAGCAGCCAAGTTCAGTCCGGATCACCCCTCCACTTT CASSQVQSGSPLHF
TRBJ1-1 NA few TRBV6-1 TGTGCCAGCAGTGTGGGACCGACTTGGGGGACTGAAGCTTTCTTT CASSVGPTWGTEAFF
TRBJ2-1 TRBD2 many TRBV3-1 TGTGCCAGCAGCCAATTAGCGGGTTTCTACAATGAGCAGTTCTTC CASSQLAGFYNEQFF
TRBJ2-5 TRBD1 NA TRBV2 TGTGCCAGCAGTGAAGTTTCCGGGACAGGGAGGGAGACCCAGTACTTC CASSEVSGTGRETQYF
TRBJ2-7 NA many TRBV7-2 TGTGCCAGCAGCTCACCGACAGGTTCCTACGAGCAGTACTTC CASSSPTGSYEQYF
TRBJ2-3 TRBD2 NA TRBV20-1 TGCAGTGCTATCGACCGTACTAGCGGAGCCTCGCGAGGCTCAGATACGCAGTATTTT CSAIDRTSGASRGSDTQYF
TRBJ2-3 TRBD1 NA TRBV29-1 TGCAGCGTTGAAGGCACAGGGGGAGGCACAGATACGCAGTATTTT CSVEGTGGGTDTQYF
TRBJ1-2 NA many TRBV18 TGTGCCAGCTCACCGGAGGTTAACTATGGCTACACCTTC CASSPEVNYGYTF
TRBJ2-1 TRBD2 many TRBV24-1 TGTGCCACCAGTGACCCAGCGGGGCGGAACAATGAGCAGTTCTTC CATSDPAGRNNEQFF
TRBJ2-1 TRBD2 few TRBV4-2 TGTGCCAGCAGCCAGCGGCGGGAGGGGTTTGGGTCCTACAATGAGCAGTTCTTC CASSQRREGFGSYNEQFF
TRBJ1-2 NA many TRBV6-4 TGTGCCAGCAGTGATAATGGCAACTATGGCTACACCTTC CASSDNGNYGYTF
TRBJ1-2 NA many TRBV20-1 TGCAGTGCTAGAATGGCAGATTATGGCTACACCTTC CSARMADYGYTF
TRBJ2-7 TRBD2 many TRBV11-3 TGTGCCAGCACAGGACTAGCCGGCTACGAGCAGTACTTC CASTGLAGYEQYF
TRBJ2-5 NA NA TRBV7-3 TGTGCCAGCAGCTTTCAAGCCACCGAGACCCAGTACTTC CASSFQATETQYF
TRBJ2-1 NA many TRBV24-1 TGTGCCACCAGTGATTTAGTGGGAGGAGGCAATGAGCAGTTCTTC CATSDLVGGGNEQFF
TRBJ2-1 NA NA TRBV10-2 TGCGCCAGCACCCCAGGGAACAATGAGCAGCTCTTC CASTPGNNEQLF
TRBJ2-7 NA NA TRBV7-3 TGTGCCAGCAGCTTAGGGCTAGCGAACGAGCAGTACTTC CASSLGLANEQYF
TRBJ2-1 NA many TRBV12-3/TRBV12-4 TGTGCCAACAGCCCCGGGGGCCGTCCCGAGCAGTTCTTC CANSPGGRPEQFF